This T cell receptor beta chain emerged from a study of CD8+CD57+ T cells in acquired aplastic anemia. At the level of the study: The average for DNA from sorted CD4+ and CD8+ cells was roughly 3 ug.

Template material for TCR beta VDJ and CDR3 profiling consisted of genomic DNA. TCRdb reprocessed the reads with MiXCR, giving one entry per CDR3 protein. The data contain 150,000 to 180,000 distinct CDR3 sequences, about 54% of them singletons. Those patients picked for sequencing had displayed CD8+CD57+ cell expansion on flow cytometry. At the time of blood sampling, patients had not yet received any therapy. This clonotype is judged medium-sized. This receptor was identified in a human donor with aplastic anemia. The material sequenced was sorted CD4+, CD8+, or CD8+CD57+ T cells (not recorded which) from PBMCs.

DNA for the CDR3: TGTGCCATCAGTGAGTCGGCAGGGGGCTCCTATAATTCACCCCTCCACTTT. The encoded protein is CAISESAGGSYNSPLHF. V and J are TRBV10-3 and TRBJ1-6; 7 positions agree with TRBD1. The germline V gene encodes CDR1 ENHRY and CDR2 SYGVKD. J was trimmed by 0 bases and V by 0 bases; bases with no gene match: 2. The CDR3 is made up of 17 amino acids.